A single T cell receptor beta chain is shown here with its context. Antigen specificity is unknown. Assay used: immunoSEQ multiplex PCR; TCRdb lists only in-frame clones, some missing. This sample has more than 10,000 clones; approximately 91% occur once, and the top ten carry about 0.82%. The CDR3 is 15 residues long. V was cut by 5 bases and J by 5 bases, with 20 bases left in between. Germline values: CDR1 SGHRS, CDR2 YFSETQ. Major depressive disorder by DSM-IV, Hamilton depression score of at least 18. Around 94% CD4+ purity was typical by flow cytometry. These data come from a study of untreated major depressive disorder. Overall study findings and caveats: Depressed patients' CD4+ T cells carried increased TRBV05-01 (Vbeta 5.1) usage versus control CD4+ T cells. Private clones made up every subject's top five TRBV05-01 clones. Findings may not generalize because the study sample was small.

The chain joins TRBV5-1 to TRBJ2-7, with a tentative D call TRBD2 (6 bases). The source is a man aged 25 to 40 with major depressive disorder. The sequencing sample was made of CD4+ T cells from PBMCs. The CDR3 sequence is CASSYKGRGLDEQYF. DNA for the CDR3: TGCGCCAGCAGTTACAAGGGTCGGGGGTTGGACGAGCAGTACTTC.